This is a list of T cell receptor beta chains from one sample in a study of shared clonotypes between healthy human individuals. Assay: immunoSEQ multiplex PCR; the TCRdb copy retains only in-frame clones and omits some. The table lists roughly 2,000,000 clones, roughly 95% of them singletons. Input material: naive CD8+ T cells from PBMCs. Receptors originate from a man aged 18 to 29 in good health. Some clones in this sample may be carry-over from other donors' samples. The CDR3 runs from the conserved cysteine through the conserved F or W. The D gene is left open where the match is weak. Rows give clone size only sometimes, using once, few, many, or a class for an expanded clone.

D gene	clone size	V gene	CDR3 length	J gene	CDR3 protein	CDR3 DNA
.	.	TRBV11-3	15	TRBJ2-3	CASSQTGFGTDTQYF	TGTGCCAGCAGCCAAACAGGGTTTGGGACAGATACGCAGTATTTT
TRBD2	.	TRBV7-8	16	TRBJ2-7	CASSLGLAGDSGEQYF	TGTGCCAGCAGCTTAGGACTAGCGGGAGATAGCGGCGAGCAGTACTTC
TRBD1	.	TRBV6-5	15	TRBJ1-1	CASSPPGQLNTEAFF	TGTGCCAGCAGCCCCCCGGGACAGCTTAACACTGAAGCTTTCTTT
.	.	TRBV5-4	14	TRBJ2-7	CASSPGPGSYEQYF	TGTGCCAGCAGCCCGGGACCCGGCTCCTACGAGCAGTACTTC
TRBD2	.	TRBV9	17	TRBJ2-2	CASSVALAGVRSGELFF	TGTGCCAGCAGCGTAGCACTAGCGGGAGTTAGGTCCGGGGAGCTGTTTTTT
.	.	TRBV28	13	TRBJ1-3	CASSSTPGNTIYF	TGTGCCAGCAGTTCCACCCCTGGAAACACCATATATTTT
.	.	TRBV28	16	TRBJ1-5	CASSLYPGGSNQPQHF	TGTGCCAGCAGTTTATATCCGGGTGGTAGCAATCAGCCCCAGCATTTT
TRBD2	.	TRBV14	19	TRBJ2-1	CASSQPSLRSGRTNNEQFF	TGTGCCAGCAGCCAACCCTCCTTGAGGAGCGGGAGGACCAACAATGAGCAGTTCTTC
TRBD2	.	TRBV18	17	TRBJ2-1	CASSPPGIAGTYNEQFF	TGTGCCAGCTCACCACCGGGAATAGCGGGTACCTACAATGAGCAGTTCTTC
TRBD1	.	TRBV7-9	14	TRBJ2-7	CASSFRDSIYEQYF	TGTGCCAGCAGCTTTCGGGACAGTATCTACGAGCAGTACTTC
.	.	TRBV5-8	11	TRBJ2-7	CASRLSYEQYF	TGTGCCAGCAGACTTTCCTACGAGCAGTACTTC
.	.	TRBV5-1	14	TRBJ2-7	CASSLPGHTYEQYF	TGCGCCAGCAGTCTACCGGGACACACCTACGAGCAGTACTTC
TRBD1	once	TRBV11-2	15	TRBJ1-2	CASSFDRAEHYGYTF	TGTGCCAGCAGCTTCGACAGGGCTGAACACTATGGCTACACCTTC
.	.	TRBV7-9	16	TRBJ2-1	CASSHPTLLADNEQFF	TGTGCCAGCAGCCACCCTACCCTGTTAGCGGACAATGAGCAGTTCTTC
.	.	TRBV9	11	TRBJ2-5	CASGAGETQYF	TGTGCCAGTGGAGCCGGGGAGACCCAGTACTTC
.	once	TRBV28	13	TRBJ1-5	CASSLPLNQPQHF	TGTGCCAGCAGTTTACCCCTGAATCAGCCCCAGCATTTT
TRBD1	.	TRBV30	14	TRBJ2-1	CAWGWTGLNNEQFF	TGTGCCTGGGGGTGGACAGGGCTAAACAATGAGCAGTTCTTC
.	.	TRBV27	16	TRBJ2-1	CASSLGGSLGYNEQFF	TGTGCCAGCAGTTTAGGGGGCTCCTTGGGCTACAATGAGCAGTTCTTC
.	.	TRBV27	16	TRBJ2-1	CASSLWISTLNNEQFF	TGTGCCAGCAGTTTGTGGATTTCTACCCTGAACAATGAGCAGTTCTTC
TRBD2	.	TRBV5-1	16	TRBJ2-1	CASSLRLAEEYNEQFF	TGCGCCAGCAGCTTGCGCCTAGCGGAAGAATACAATGAGCAGTTCTTC
.	.	TRBV7-9	19	TRBJ2-1	CASSPRTARGQSPYNEQFF	TGTGCCAGCAGCCCTCGGACAGCCCGAGGCCAAAGCCCCTACAATGAGCAGTTCTTC
TRBD2	.	TRBV5-1	15	TRBJ2-7	CASSLVLAGRVEQYF	TGCGCCAGCAGCTTGGTGCTAGCGGGGAGGGTCGAGCAGTACTTC
.	.	TRBV6-1	15	TRBJ1-2	CASSPGRQSGYGYTF	TGTGCCAGCAGCCCAGGACGACAGAGCGGCTATGGCTACACCTTC
.	.	TRBV11-2	13	TRBJ1-5	CASSLNSNQPQHF	TGTGCCAGCAGCCTAAATAGCAATCAGCCCCAGCATTTT
.	.	TRBV6-5	16	TRBJ2-5	CASSYSSASPMETQYF	TGTGCCAGCAGTTACTCGAGTGCCAGCCCAATGGAGACCCAGTACTTC
.	.	TRBV11-2	15	TRBJ2-1	CASSLGRGGDNEQFF	TGTGCCAGCAGCTTAGGGCGCGGAGGGGACAATGAGCAGTTCTTC
TRBD1	once	TRBV23-1	17	TRBJ2-7	CASSQWIPGQGDYEQYF	TGCGCCAGCAGTCAATGGATCCCGGGACAGGGGGACTACGAGCAGTACTTC
.	.	TRBV5-5	13	TRBJ2-1	CASRVAGSNEQFF	TGTGCCAGCAGGGTTGCTGGTTCCAATGAGCAGTTCTTC
TRBD2	.	TRBV5-5	16	TRBJ2-3	CASSSGLAPSTDTQYF	TGTGCCAGCAGCTCCGGACTAGCGCCTAGCACAGATACGCAGTATTTT
.	.	TRBV28	13	TRBJ1-1	CASSLRGNTEAFF	TGTGCCAGCAGTTTAAGAGGGAACACTGAAGCTTTCTTT
.	.	TRBV27	13	TRBJ2-7	CASSSLYGYEQYF	TGTGCCAGCAGTTCCCTCTATGGCTACGAGCAGTACTTC
.	.	TRBV4-1	15	TRBJ2-1	CASSQGPSLGNEQFF	TGCGCCAGCAGCCAAGGTCCCTCGCTGGGCAATGAGCAGTTCTTC
.	.	TRBV5-8	14	TRBJ1-5	CASSTENSNQPQHF	TGTGCCAGCAGCACAGAGAATAGCAATCAGCCCCAGCATTTT
.	.	TRBV28	17	TRBJ1-3	CASSFITGPFSGNTIYF	TGTGCCAGCAGTTTTATTACAGGGCCCTTCTCTGGAAACACCATATATTTT
TRBD1	.	TRBV9	14	TRBJ1-2	CASSPGTAHRGYTF	TGTGCCAGCAGCCCCGGGACAGCCCACCGTGGCTACACCTTC
TRBD1	.	TRBV27	16	TRBJ2-7	CASSLSAGTGVNEQYF	TGTGCCAGCAGTTTATCCGCGGGGACAGGGGTCAACGAGCAGTACTTC
TRBD1	.	TRBV28	14	TRBJ2-7	CASSKTGSSYEQYF	TGTGCCAGCAGTAAGACAGGGTCCTCCTACGAGCAGTACTTC
.	.	TRBV19	15	TRBJ2-3	CASTPLGASTDTQYF	TGTGCCAGTACCCCCCTCGGAGCAAGCACAGATACGCAGTATTTT
.	once	TRBV28	11	TRBJ2-7	CASIVGDEQYF	TGTGCCAGCATTGTGGGGGACGAGCAGTACTTC
TRBD1	few	TRBV28	13	TRBJ1-5	CASSLYRGQPQHF	TGTGCCAGCAGTTTGTACAGGGGACAGCCCCAGCATTTT
.	.	TRBV27	16	TRBJ2-3	CASSLSPGEISDTQYF	TGTGCCAGCAGTTTATCCCCGGGAGAGATCTCAGATACGCAGTATTTT
TRBD2	.	TRBV6-5	15	TRBJ2-1	CASRPGLAGGGAQFF	TGTGCCAGCAGACCCGGACTAGCGGGAGGCGGAGCGCAGTTCTTC
.	.	TRBV9	15	TRBJ2-2	CASSVVSGMTGELFF	TGTGCCAGCAGCGTAGTCTCAGGGATGACCGGGGAGCTGTTTTTT
TRBD2	.	TRBV19	14	TRBJ2-1	CASSIGLAGDEQFF	TGTGCCAGTAGTATCGGACTAGCGGGAGATGAGCAGTTCTTC
.	.	TRBV27	16	TRBJ2-7	CASSLSGDLTLYEQYF	TGTGCCAGCAGTTTATCCGGGGACCTAACCCTCTACGAGCAGTACTTC
.	.	TRBV27	13	TRBJ2-5	CASRGHTQETQYF	TGTGCCAGCAGAGGACATACTCAAGAGACCCAGTACTTC
.	.	TRBV28	8	TRBJ1-1	CATPEAFF	TGTGCCACCCCCGAAGCTTTCTTT